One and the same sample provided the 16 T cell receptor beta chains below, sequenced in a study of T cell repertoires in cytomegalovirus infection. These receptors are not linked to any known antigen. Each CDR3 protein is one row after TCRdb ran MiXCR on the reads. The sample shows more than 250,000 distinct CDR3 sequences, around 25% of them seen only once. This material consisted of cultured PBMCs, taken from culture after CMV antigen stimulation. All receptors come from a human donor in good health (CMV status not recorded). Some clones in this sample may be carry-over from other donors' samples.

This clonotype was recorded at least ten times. The CDR3, as DNA: TGTGCCAGCAGCAACCGACGGGGAGCGACCTACGAGCAGTACTTC. It codes for CASSNRRGATYEQYF. This chain links TRBV7-2 with TRBJ2-7; weak D call: TRBD2 (5 bases). Germline V gives CDR1 SGHTA, CDR2 FQGNSA. The CDR3 is 15 residues long. Trimming cost V 5 bases and J 2 bases, with 16 bases left between them.

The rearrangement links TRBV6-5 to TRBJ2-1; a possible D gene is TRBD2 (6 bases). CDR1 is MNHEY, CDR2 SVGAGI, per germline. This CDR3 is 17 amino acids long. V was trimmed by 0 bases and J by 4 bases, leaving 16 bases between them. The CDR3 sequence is CASSYSIRSGPYNEQFF. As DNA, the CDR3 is TGTGCCAGCAGTTACTCGATCCGAAGCGGGCCTTACAATGAGCAGTTCTTC.

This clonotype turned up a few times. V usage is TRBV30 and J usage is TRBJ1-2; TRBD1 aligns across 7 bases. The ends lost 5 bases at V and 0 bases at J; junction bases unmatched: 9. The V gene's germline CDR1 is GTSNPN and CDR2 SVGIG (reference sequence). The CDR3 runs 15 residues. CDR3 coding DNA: TGTGCCTGGGCGACGGGACAGTCAGCTAACTATGGCTACACCTTC. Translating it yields CAWATGQSANYGYTF.

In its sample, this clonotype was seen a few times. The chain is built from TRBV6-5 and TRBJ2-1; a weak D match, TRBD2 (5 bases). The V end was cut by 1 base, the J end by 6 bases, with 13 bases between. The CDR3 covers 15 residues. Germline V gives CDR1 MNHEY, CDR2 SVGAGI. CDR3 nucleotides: TGTGCCAGCAGTTACTTAGGACTCCCCTCCAATGAGCAGTTCTTC. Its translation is CASSYLGLPSNEQFF.

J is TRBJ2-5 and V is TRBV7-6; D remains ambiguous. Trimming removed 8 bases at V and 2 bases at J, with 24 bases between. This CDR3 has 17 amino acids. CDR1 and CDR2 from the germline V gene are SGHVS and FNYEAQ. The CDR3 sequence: CASAPPRFSPTQETQYF. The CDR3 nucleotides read TGTGCCAGCGCCCCCCCTCGGTTTTCCCCCACACAAGAGACCCAGTACTTC.

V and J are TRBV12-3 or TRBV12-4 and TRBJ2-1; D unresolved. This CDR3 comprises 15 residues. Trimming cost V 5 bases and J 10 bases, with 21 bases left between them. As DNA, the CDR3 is TGTGCCAGCAGTGCCCGCGGCCCCCACGGTATGGAGCAGTTCTTC. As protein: CASSARGPHGMEQFF.

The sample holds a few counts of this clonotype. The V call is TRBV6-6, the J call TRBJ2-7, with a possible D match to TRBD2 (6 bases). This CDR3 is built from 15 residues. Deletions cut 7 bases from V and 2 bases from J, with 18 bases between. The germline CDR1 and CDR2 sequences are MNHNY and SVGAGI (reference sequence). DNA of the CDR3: TGTGCCAGCACCGAAAGCGTGGGAGGCCCCTACGAGCAGTACTTC. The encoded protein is CASTESVGGPYEQYF.

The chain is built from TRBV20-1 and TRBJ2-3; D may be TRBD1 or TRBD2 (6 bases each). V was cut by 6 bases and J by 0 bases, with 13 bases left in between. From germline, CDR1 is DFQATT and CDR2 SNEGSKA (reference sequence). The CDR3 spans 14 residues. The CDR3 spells CSAGGSGSTDTQYF. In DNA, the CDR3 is TGCAGTGCCGGGGGCAGCGGTAGCACAGATACGCAGTATTTT.

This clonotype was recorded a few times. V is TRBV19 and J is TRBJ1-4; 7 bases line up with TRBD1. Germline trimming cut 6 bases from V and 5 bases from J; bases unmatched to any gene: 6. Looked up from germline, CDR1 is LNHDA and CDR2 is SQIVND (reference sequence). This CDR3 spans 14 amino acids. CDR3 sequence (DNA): TGTGCCAGTAGAAGGGGACAGAAAAATGAAAAACTGTTTTTT. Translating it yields CASRRGQKNEKLFF. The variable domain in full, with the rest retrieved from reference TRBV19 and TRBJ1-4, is DGGITQSPKYLFRKEGQNVTLSCEQNLNHDAMYWYRQDPGQGLRLIYYSQIVNDFQKGDIAEGYSVSREKKESFPLTVTSAQKNPTAFYLCASRRGQKNEKLFFGSGTQLSVL.

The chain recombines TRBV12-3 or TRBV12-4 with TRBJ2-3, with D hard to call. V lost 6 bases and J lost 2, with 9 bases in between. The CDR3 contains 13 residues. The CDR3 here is CASRPLLTDTQYF. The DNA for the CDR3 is TGTGCCAGCAGACCGCTCCTCACAGATACGCAGTATTTT.

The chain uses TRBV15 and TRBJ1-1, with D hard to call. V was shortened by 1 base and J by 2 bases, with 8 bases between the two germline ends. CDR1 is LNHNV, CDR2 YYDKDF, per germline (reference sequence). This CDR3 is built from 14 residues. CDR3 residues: CATSRGELNTEAFF. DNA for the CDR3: TGTGCCACCAGCAGAGGAGAACTAAACACTGAAGCTTTCTTT.

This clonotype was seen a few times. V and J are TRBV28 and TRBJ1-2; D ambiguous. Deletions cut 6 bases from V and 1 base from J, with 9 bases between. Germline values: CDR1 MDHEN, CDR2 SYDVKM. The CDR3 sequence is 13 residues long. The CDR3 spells CASRVGINYGYTF. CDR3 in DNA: TGTGCCAGCAGGGTCGGGATTAACTATGGCTACACCTTC.

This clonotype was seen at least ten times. As DNA, the CDR3 is TGTGCCAGCCAGGGGGTCCTCTCTGGAAACACCATATATTTT. Translation gives CASQGVLSGNTIYF. This chain links TRBV6-6 with TRBJ1-3; TRBD1 agrees at 7 bases. Per the germline V gene, CDR1 is MNHNY and CDR2 is SVGAGI (reference sequence). J lost 0 bases, V lost 8 bases, and 4 bases had no gene match. This CDR3 is 14 amino acids long.

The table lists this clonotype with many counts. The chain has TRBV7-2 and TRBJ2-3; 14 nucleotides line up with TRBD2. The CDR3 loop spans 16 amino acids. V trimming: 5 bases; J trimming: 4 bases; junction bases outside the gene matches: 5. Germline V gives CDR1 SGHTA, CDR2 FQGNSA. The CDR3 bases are TGTGCCAGCAGCCGACAGGGACTAGCGGGAGCAGATACGCAGTATTTT. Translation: CASSRQGLAGADTQYF.

The chain's CDR3 is CASSQERLTEFISGANVLTF. For the CDR3, the DNA is TGTGCCAGCAGCCAAGAGCGTTTGACAGAATTCATCTCTGGGGCCAACGTCCTGACTTTC. The J gene is TRBJ2-6, the V gene TRBV3-1, with a tentative D call TRBD1 (5 bases). CDR1 and CDR2 from the germline V gene are LGHDT and YNNKEL (reference sequence). CDR3 length equals 20 residues. Trimming cost V 0 bases and J 0 bases, with 18 bases left between them. Filled out from reference TRBV3-1 and TRBJ2-6, the complete variable domain reads DTAVSQTPKYLVTQMGNDKSIKCEQNLGHDTMYWYKQDSKKFLKIMFSYNNKELIINETVPNRFSPKSPDKAHLNLHINSLELGDSAVYFCASSQERLTEFISGANVLTFGAGSRLTVL.

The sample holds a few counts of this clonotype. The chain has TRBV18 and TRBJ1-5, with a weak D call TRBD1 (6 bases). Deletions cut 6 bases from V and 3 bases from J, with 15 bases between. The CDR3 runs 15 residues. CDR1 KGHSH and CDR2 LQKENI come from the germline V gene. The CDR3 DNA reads TGTGCCAGCTCTAAGACAGGTTCTAACAATCAGCCCCAGCATTTT. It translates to CASSKTGSNNQPQHF.